A single sample gave rise to the 2 T cell receptor beta chains below, sequenced in a study of T cells in Graves' hyperthyroidism and ophthalmopathy. RNA transcripts provided the source from which TCR beta CDR3 regions were amplified. Carried out on the TCR CDR3, a first-round RT-PCR used the HTBI primer set. Each CDR3 protein is one row after TCRdb ran MiXCR on the multiplex PCR reads. This table holds 300,000 to 350,000 distinct CDR3 sequences, 15% to 20% found once. The sequencing sample was made of blood. The receptor source for this set is a woman in her forties or fifties with Graves' hyperthyroidism.

J is TRBJ1-5 and V is TRBV20-1; 8 nucleotides agree with TRBD1. CDR1 is DFQATT, CDR2 SNEGSKA, per germline (reference sequence). With V trimmed by 6 bases and J by 4 bases, 5 bases remained unmatched. The CDR3 loop spans 13 amino acids. The CDR3: CSAATGGNQPQHF. CDR3 nucleotides: TGCAGTGCGGCTACAGGGGGTAATCAGCCCCAGCATTTT.

There are many counts of this clonotype. V is TRBV24-1 and J is TRBJ2-2; D remains unclear. CDR1 is KGHDR, CDR2 SFDVKD, per germline. CDR3 size: 12 residues. V was pared by 2 bases and J by 10 bases, with 7 bases between. CDR3 sequence (DNA): TGTGCCACCAGTGATTACCCGGAGGAGCTGTTTTTT. Residues: CATSDYPEELFF.